This T cell receptor beta chain emerged from a study of regulatory T cells in long-lasting Graves disease. This clonotype was observed at least ten times. The antigen is unknown. Notes on the study in general: Preferential use of TRBV28, TRBJ1-2 and TRBJ2-5 was seen in persistent disease. The analysis examined peripheral blood only and excluded thyroid tissue.

Germline CDR1 SGHRS, CDR2 YFSETQ. This CDR3 region has 13 residues. V shed 5 bases, J shed 6 bases, and the junction held 5 bases outside the gene matches. Assembly of TCR beta libraries relied on iRepertoire HTBI primers together with Arm-PCR of CDR3 regions. MiXCR, run by TCRdb on the multiplex PCR reads, gives a single entry per CDR3 protein. The sample includes about 430,000 distinct CDR3 sequences, about 15% of them seen just once. Time point described: newly diagnosed GD, antithyroid drugs for less than 3 months. From PBMCs, RNA was extracted and then used to make the TCR library. This sample was also put to use in a study of T cells in Graves' hyperthyroidism and ophthalmopathy. That report notes: No progression to ophthalmopathy during 18 months of follow-up defined stable disease. During a first-round RT-PCR of the TCR CDR3, the HTBI primer set was used.

This chain links TRBV5-1 with TRBJ1-2, with 9 nucleotides matching TRBD1. The TCR comes from a woman between 35 and 50 years old with Graves disease. The sequencing here drew on peripheral blood mononuclear cells (PBMCs), taken at new diagnosis, from a patient treated with antithyroid drugs. The CDR3 here is CASRSQGADGYTF. The DNA of the CDR3 is TGCGCCAGCAGATCACAGGGGGCAGATGGCTACACCTTC.